Sequencing of this T cell receptor beta chain was carried out in a study of PD-1 blockade in classical Hodgkin lymphoma. Exposure to brentuximab vedotin varied, and each patient had relapsed following autologous stem cell transplantation. This CDR3 is 16 amino acids long. The V end was cut by 6 bases, the J end by 4 bases, with 21 bases between. Per the germline V gene, CDR1 is LNHDA and CDR2 is SQIVND (reference sequence). The protocol was immunoSEQ multiplex PCR, while the TCRdb copy is restricted to in-frame clones and leaves out a portion. The sample has under 100,000 clones, 80% to 95% seen once.

The sequencing used peripheral blood mononuclear cells (PBMCs), collected before the second cycle of nivolumab. The genes are TRBV19 and TRBJ1-1; possibly TRBD1 for D (6 bases). This clonotype was obtained from a human donor with classical Hodgkin lymphoma. CDR3 DNA: TGTGCCAGTAGCCTACAGGGAGGGGGGTTCGGCACTGAAGCTTTCTTT. It yields the protein CASSLQGGGFGTEAFF.